The TCR beta chain described here comes from a study of identifying expanded T cells in peripheral blood. This CDR3 contains 16 residues. V lost 1 base to trimming and J lost 2 bases, with 11 bases between them. CDR1 and CDR2 (germline): SGHVS, FQNEAQ. During the collection period, no donor immune events like infections were recorded. With respect to this clone: Its antigen is unidentified.

Study-level points and caveats: Technical replicates showed roughly 1.2 changed clones; roughly two weeks roughly 16; four weeks 19. Variance in clone template counts between two-week samples significantly increased with total template count across all healthy donors.

The method was immunoSEQ multiplex PCR; TCRdb's version includes in-frame clones alone and lacks a portion of them. The profile shows more than 70,000 clones, around 85% of them singletons. Sequencing was performed on blood. This receptor was obtained from a person aged 18-70 years in good health. V is TRBV7-8 and J is TRBJ1-4; D gene uncertain. CDR3 nucleotides: TGTGCCAGCAGCTTAGGTGGTAGGGCTACTAATGAAAAACTGTTTTTT. This gives the protein CASSLGGRATNEKLFF.